This passage covers 22 T cell receptor beta chains from one sample sequenced in a study of T-cell reconstitution after alpha-beta-depleted transplantation in children. Unique molecular identifiers were incorporated into the prepared TCRbeta library. TCRdb re-derived calls from the PCR reads in MiXCR, one entry per CDR3 protein. This sample has about 400,000 distinct CDR3 sequences; 15% to 20% occur once, and the top ten carry roughly 29%. This specimen was PBMCs, mostly from graft donor cells, taken 360 days after TCRalphabeta/CD19-depleted stem cell transplant. Every receptor here comes from a boy under two years old who had a stem cell transplant for Wiskott-Aldrich syndrome, so the T cells may come from the graft donor.

CDR3 bases: TGTGCCAGTAGTACAGGGGCTAGCACAGATACGCAGTATTTT. This translates into CASSTGASTDTQYF. The chain recombines TRBV7-6 with TRBJ2-3; TRBD1 agrees at 7 bases. V was clipped by 9 bases and J by 0 bases; unmatched bases: 6. CDR1 and CDR2 (germline): SGHVS, FNYEAQ. The CDR3 consists of 14 residues.

The V and J genes are TRBV5-1 and TRBJ2-2; 8 bases line up with TRBD2. Germline-derived CDR1 and CDR2 are SGHRS and YFSETQ. With 4 bases clipped from V and 4 bases from J, the junction kept 15 bases outside the gene matches. This CDR3 has 18 residues. The CDR3 sequence is CASSPITGTRRTTGELFF. CDR3 nucleotide sequence: TGCGCCAGCAGCCCGATCACCGGGACTAGGAGGACCACCGGGGAGCTGTTTTTT.

V and J are TRBV11-2 and TRBJ2-2; D might be TRBD2 (5 bases). CDR1 and CDR2 from the germline V gene are SGHAT and FQNNGV. V lost 0 bases and J 4 bases, leaving 15 bases between the germline ends. The CDR3 sequence is 17 residues long. CDR3 nucleotide sequence: TGTGCCAGCAGCTTAGAGGCCCGGGGTGTGGTCACCGGGGAGCTGTTTTTT. Amino acid sequence: CASSLEARGVVTGELFF.

The V gene is TRBV4-3, the J gene TRBJ2-7; 7 nucleotides match TRBD1. Germline values: CDR1 LGHNA, CDR2 YSLEER. J gave up 3 bases and V 0 bases, and 11 bases lay outside the gene matches. The CDR3 loop spans 17 amino acids. The CDR3 nucleotides are TGCGCCAGCAGCCAAGATCTAAAACAGGGGTACAGCTACGAGCAGTACTTC. Protein product: CASSQDLKQGYSYEQYF.

This chain links TRBV5-1 with TRBJ2-2, with TRBD1 matching 12 bases. The CDR3 runs 17 residues. Losses at the gene ends were 4 bases for V and 5 bases for J; bases not matched to a gene: 9. Germline V gene lookup returns CDR1 SGHRS and CDR2 YFSETQ. CDR3 DNA sequence: TGCGCCAGCAGCGTGACCGGGACAGGGGGCCGGACCGGGGAGCTGTTTTTT. Translated, it gives CASSVTGTGGRTGELFF.

V gene TRBV10-3 combines with J gene TRBJ2-5; no clear D gene. The germline gives CDR1 ENHRY, CDR2 SYGVKD. The CDR3 has 14 amino acids. Trimming left V 2 bases short and J 5 bases short, with 12 bases between. This CDR3 is CAISERVLVETQYF. CDR3 DNA sequence: TGTGCCATCAGTGAGCGGGTTTTGGTGGAGACCCAGTACTTC.

The gene calls are TRBV12-3 or TRBV12-4 and TRBJ2-1, with 10 bases lining up with TRBD2. The junction had 3 bases not matched to a gene; V was cut back by 5 bases and J by 8 bases. The CDR3 totals 13 residues. The CDR3 is CASSHGTSDEQFF. The DNA for the CDR3 is TGTGCCAGCAGTCACGGGACTAGCGATGAGCAGTTCTTC.

The chain carries TRBV5-5 and TRBJ2-2; weak D call: TRBD2 (5 bases). This CDR3 comprises 15 residues. Germline CDR1 reads SGHKS; CDR2 reads YYEKEE (reference sequence). Trimming pared 4 bases from V and 0 bases from J, leaving 10 bases between. The CDR3 region has the DNA TGTGCCAGCAGCGGAGGACTTTCGAACACCGGGGAGCTGTTTTTT. It yields the protein CASSGGLSNTGELFF.

V and J are TRBV20-1 and TRBJ2-5; possible D gene TRBD2, 5 bases. The CDR3 covers 13 residues. Trimming shortened V by 0 bases and J by 3 bases, and 8 bases separated the two germline ends. Germline lookup yields CDR1 DFQATT and CDR2 SNEGSKA (reference sequence). DNA for the CDR3: TGCAGTGCTAGAGATCTGCGGGAAGAGACCCAGTACTTC. Amino acids: CSARDLREETQYF.

In its sample, this clonotype was seen a few times. The rearrangement uses TRBV7-6 and TRBJ2-5, with D maybe TRBD2 (5 bases). Between the trimmed V and J ends, which lost 2 bases and 5 bases, there was a span of 15 bases. This CDR3 is 15 amino acids long. CDR1 is SGHVS and CDR2 is FNYEAQ in the germline V gene. CDR3 coding DNA: TGTGCCAGCAGCTTAAGTCCCGGGGTCGCGGAGACCCAGTACTTC. Translation: CASSLSPGVAETQYF.

V and J are TRBV2 and TRBJ2-5; D call uncertain. The CDR3 consists of 13 residues. Germline lookup yields CDR1 SNHLY and CDR2 FYNNEI. V was trimmed by 5 bases and J by 7 bases, leaving 14 bases between them. The CDR3 protein is CASSSKIGGTQYF. The CDR3 DNA follows: TGTGCCAGCAGTTCAAAGATTGGCGGGACCCAGTACTTC.

The rearrangement uses TRBV10-3 and TRBJ2-1; 9 positions agree with TRBD1. With V trimmed by 4 bases and J by 8 bases, 9 bases remained unmatched. Germline V gene lookup returns CDR1 ENHRY and CDR2 SYGVKD. The CDR3 covers 15 residues. CDR3 in amino acids: CAISGGTGPRDEQFF. The CDR3 bases are TGTGCCATCAGTGGGGGGACAGGGCCCAGGGATGAGCAGTTCTTC.

A few counts support this clonotype. The rearrangement uses TRBV5-1 and TRBJ2-5; TRBD1 agrees at 7 bases. Germline lookup yields CDR1 SGHRS and CDR2 YFSETQ. This CDR3 is 14 amino acids long. Trimming took 5 bases from V and 6 from J; bases not matched to a gene: 10. The CDR3 reads CASSGDSRIQTQYF. CDR3 nucleotide sequence: TGCGCCAGCAGTGGGGACAGCCGCATCCAGACCCAGTACTTC.

The chain joins TRBV3-1 to TRBJ1-5; D not certain. Trimming removed 4 bases at V and 3 bases at J, with 4 bases between. Per germline, CDR1 LGHDT and CDR2 YNNKEL (reference sequence). The CDR3 runs 12 residues. The CDR3 DNA reads TGTGCCAGCAGCCTCAACAATCAGCCCCAGCATTTT. Amino acid sequence: CASSLNNQPQHF.

This clonotype has more than one count but fewer than ten. The J gene is TRBJ2-1, the V gene TRBV2; 11 nucleotides agree with TRBD2. The length of the CDR3 is 16 residues. J lost 10 bases, V lost 4 bases, and 12 bases had no gene match. In germline, CDR1 is SNHLY, CDR2 FYNNEI. The CDR3 region is CASSGLAGRRLEEQFF. CDR3 coding DNA: TGTGCCAGCAGTGGACTAGCGGGACGCAGGCTAGAAGAGCAGTTCTTC.

This clonotype was counted a few times. This chain connects TRBV29-1 to TRBJ2-4; either TRBD1 or TRBD2 may fit D (6 bases each). V lost 4 bases and J lost 0, with 16 bases in between. The V gene's germline CDR1 is SQVTM and CDR2 ANQGSEA. The CDR3 contains 16 residues. CDR3 sequence (DNA): TGCAGCGTTGTCTGGGGGGCTCAAATAGCCAAAAACATTCAGTACTTC. This sequence encodes CSVVWGAQIAKNIQYF.

The chain links TRBV19 to TRBJ1-6; 8 nucleotides agree with TRBD1. V lost 6 bases, J lost 5 bases, and 9 bases stayed unmatched. Germline assignment: CDR1 LNHDA and CDR2 SQIVND (reference sequence). The CDR3 contains 16 residues. The CDR3 DNA reads TGTGCCAGTAGCCGAAGAGCGACAGGGGATAATTCACCCCTCCACTTT. It translates to CASSRRATGDNSPLHF.

The chain employs TRBV9 and TRBJ2-2, with D possibly being TRBD1 (5 bases). The V end was cut by 3 bases, the J end by 7 bases, with 7 bases between. CDR1 is SGDLS and CDR2 is YYNGEE in the germline V gene. The CDR3 is 12 amino acids. CDR3 nucleotide sequence: TGTGCCAGCAGCGGTCAGGGCGGGGAGCTGTTTTTT. Residues: CASSGQGGELFF.

This clonotype was observed many times. This sequence joins TRBV12-3 or TRBV12-4 and TRBJ2-4; 7 bases line up with TRBD1. The CDR3 length is 14 residues. The V segment lost 4 bases and the J segment 4 bases; nucleotides outside the gene matches: 4. CDR3 residues: CASSSPDRKNIQYF. As DNA, the CDR3 is TGTGCCAGCAGTTCCCCGGACAGGAAAAACATTCAGTACTTC.

This clonotype was counted only a few times. The chain links TRBV5-5 to TRBJ2-5; D may be TRBD2 (6 bases). V shed 7 bases and J shed 3 bases, with 22 bases lying between them. The CDR3 is 16 amino acids. The germline V gene has CDR1 SGHKS and CDR2 YYEKEE (reference sequence). The CDR3 region has the DNA TGTGCCAGCTTCTTTTCCTTAGCTCCGGGAGAAGAGACCCAGTACTTC. Encoded protein: CASFFSLAPGEETQYF.

The chain couples TRBV6-1 to TRBJ2-7, with D possibly being TRBD2 (5 bases). Germline V gives CDR1 MNHNS, CDR2 SASEGT. The CDR3 consists of 18 residues. V lost 5 bases, J lost 2 bases, and 25 bases lay in between. CDR3 in DNA: TGTGCCAGCAGTCGATCGGGGTTCCTATCCCCCAAGGCCTACGAGCAGTACTTC. Amino acid sequence: CASSRSGFLSPKAYEQYF.

V and J are TRBV5-4 and TRBJ2-1; TRBD2 agrees at 9 bases. The V and J ends lost 8 bases and 9 bases, in that order; junction bases with no gene match: 12. CDR1 and CDR2 (germline): SGHNT, YYREEE (reference sequence). The CDR3 totals 14 residues. The CDR3 DNA sequence: TGTGCCAGTAGAGGAGCGGGAGGTCTTAGTGAGCAGTTCTTC. Its protein product is CASRGAGGLSEQFF.